This T cell receptor beta chain was obtained from a study of T cells in Graves' hyperthyroidism and ophthalmopathy (dated by TCRdb to about 2019). Regarding the study in general: Peripheral blood samples were taken at the time of initial diagnosis, prior to any treatment. To identify TCR V-J signatures that set the groups apart, the researchers used a discovery cohort of 95 to 100 patients, made up of under 45 with Graves' ophthalmopathy and about 60 with stable Graves' hyperthyroidism. Whether ophthalmopathy could be predicted prospectively was tested in an independent validation cohort made up of roughly 20 hyperthyroidism patients plus 17 patients who later progressed to ophthalmopathy. For training and testing, the 100 or so patients in the discovery cohort were randomly divided in a 7:3 ratio. Thyroid tissue and blood T-cell repertoires from about six Graves' hyperthyroidism patients were also compared in the study. Once sampling was done, hyperthyroidism patients were given methimazole at a starting dose of 30 mg daily, whereas ophthalmopathy patients were given high-dose intravenous methylprednisolone. The paper reports TCR Vbeta CDR3 sequencing of some 140 peripheral blood samples: some 41 ophthalmopathy, under 80 hyperthyroidism and 17 progressor patients.

Hyperthyroidism patients were newly diagnosed, with disease duration under 2 months, and aged 18 to 65 years. Patients with uncontrolled infections, other autoimmune diseases, pregnancy or lactation were excluded. Diagnoses were based on clinical symptoms, serum thyroxine and TRAb, thyroid ultrasound and orbital computed tomography. Blood from progressor patients was drawn when they were first diagnosed with hyperthyroidism, before any ophthalmopathy symptoms appeared. PBMCs were separated from roughly 10 ml of fresh peripheral blood using Ficoll-Paque density gradient centrifugation. Progressor patients were first diagnosed with Graves' hyperthyroidism and then developed ophthalmopathy during follow-up. Total RNA was extracted using Trizol reagent, and RNA quality was assessed on an Agilent 2100 Bioanalyzer. TCR beta CDR3 regions were amplified from RNA transcripts. The TCR CDR3 was subjected to a first round of RT-PCR using the HTBI primer set and the Qiagen OneStep RT-PCR kit. Libraries were constructed in a second round of multiplex PCR, after which size selection and purification were performed. Libraries were sequenced paired-end with 100 bp reads on an Illumina HiSeq2000. Turning to the authors' computational methods: SOAPnuke was used to process the raw data, with reads discarded if the reads contained adapters or uncalled bases, had a mean Phred below 15, or lacked an exact constant-primer or identifier match. COPE v1.2.5 was used to merge high-quality paired reads, and clonotypes were defined as unique nucleotide sequences. MiTCR v1.1 was used to align the clonotypes against IMGT TRBV, TRBD and TRBJ reference segments. Only V-J combinations with frequency above 0.0001, covering about 99% of repertoires, were analysed. The TCS score was defined as the ratio of F50 (clonal expansion) to E x V (chaos), calculated using BLOSUM62-based TCRdist between CDR3 peptides within each V-J. Welch's t-statistics and random forest reduced roughly 540 V-J features to 13, which were used in a naive Bayes classifier (R e1071). Clones were called with MiXCR by TCRdb after fastp trimmed the public reads at Q25, and only in-frame beta chains were retained. Every distinct CDR3 protein forms one entry, paired with its most common genes and DNA. TCRdb's processing, not the authors' own work, is the source of the V and J calls. The table for this sample lists some 380,000 distinct CDR3 sequences; approximately 13% of them were counted only once. The top ten clones comprise about 20% of the sample.

On the study overall, not on this receptor specifically: Most expanded thyroid clonotypes (frequency above 0.001) were also detected in blood, suggesting blood repertoires may reflect thyroid immune responses. No statistical method was used to set the sample size in advance, and investigators knew the group allocation. In validation, progression to ophthalmopathy was predicted by the model with 70.59% sensitivity and around 76% specificity, a median of around 5.9 months before onset. A 13 V-J signature model separated ophthalmopathy from stable hyperthyroidism, with approximately 87% sensitivity and 81.08% specificity in cross-validation and 80%/75% in testing.

The germline V gene yields LGHNA for CDR1 and YNFKEQ for CDR2. The CDR3, from cysteine to phenylalanine, totals 14 residues. The sequence is cut down to CDR3 DNA, 42 bases in frame from base 1. V is cut by 0 bases and J by 3 bases, and the space between the germline ends is 9 bases. Note on this clonotype: The clone's antigen remains unknown. No base qualities exist here, and no much larger clone lies one base off it.

The specimen was blood. The TCR was taken from a man aged 30-40 years with Graves' hyperthyroidism that later progressed to Graves' ophthalmopathy. The sequence links TRBV4-2 to TRBJ2-7; the D gene is perhaps TRBD1, on 5 matching bases. The DNA sequence reads TGTGCCAGCAGCCAAGATAGAACAGGCTACGAGCAGTACTTC. Its protein is CASSQDRTGYEQYF.